This TCR beta chain was captured by sequencing in a study of cytomegalovirus exposure and HLA in healthy donors. Findings and limits, study-wide: In a later analysis, TCR beta V- and J-gene trimming was associated with a missense DCLRE1C variant.

Comments on this clone: Its antigen is currently unknown.

The CDR3 is made up of 15 amino acids. The germline gives CDR1 SGHAT, CDR2 FQNNGV. V lost 0 bases and J lost 3, with 12 bases in between. 13 Jbeta primers and 60 Vbeta primers were used for the PCR. TCRdb keeps only in-frame clones here, not all; method: immunoSEQ multiplex PCR. The table records under 100,000 clones, roughly 61% of them present only once. Material for sequencing was PBMCs. The sequence was collected from a woman in her thirties or forties in good health and CMV-seropositive. This chain uses TRBV11-2 with TRBJ2-7; D gene ambiguous. The CDR3 sequence: CASSLEYGENYEQYF. Here the CDR3 DNA reads TGTGCCAGCAGCTTAGAGTATGGAGAGAACTACGAGCAGTACTTC.